A single sample gave rise to the 18 T cell receptor beta chains below, sequenced in a study of T cell responses to AZD1222 COVID-19 vaccine. TCRdb's table, derived via immunoSEQ multiplex PCR, lists solely in-frame clones and lacks some. The sample lists 110,000 to 150,000 clones, over 85% occurring once. Sequencing was performed on peripheral blood, taken on day 0 of AZD1222 vaccination. These receptors came from an adult in good health.

The rearrangement joins TRBV18 to TRBJ2-7; a weak D match, TRBD2 (6 bases). Trimming stripped 3 bases from V and 1 base from J, with 10 bases between. The CDR3 length is 14 residues. Germline V gene data show CDR1 as KGHSH and CDR2 as LQKENI. CDR3 sequence (DNA): TGTGCCAGCTCACCGGTGGCGGGATCCTACGAGCAGTACTTC. It codes for CASSPVAGSYEQYF. The variable domain in full, with the rest retrieved from reference TRBV18 and TRBJ2-7, is NAGVMQNPRHLVRRRGQEARLRCSPMKGHSHVYWYRQLPEEGLKFMVYLQKENIIDESGMPKERFSAEFPKEGPSILRIQQVVRGDSAAYFCASSPVAGSYEQYFGPGTRLTVT.

The rearrangement joins TRBV5-4 to TRBJ2-2; D ambiguous. The CDR3 is made up of 15 amino acids. Deletions cut 2 bases from V and 1 base from J, with 9 bases between. Germline CDR1 and CDR2: SGHNT and YYREEE (reference sequence). Here the CDR3 reads CASSFDLLNTGELFF. The CDR3, as DNA: TGTGCCAGCAGCTTCGACCTACTGAACACCGGGGAGCTGTTTTTT.

The chain employs TRBV28 and TRBJ2-7; tentative D call: TRBD2 (5 bases). The germline V and J ends were trimmed by 3 bases and 6 bases, with 12 bases remaining between them. This CDR3 comprises 13 residues. Germline V lookup: CDR1 MDHEN, CDR2 SYDVKM. DNA of the CDR3: TGTGCCAGCAGTTTGCCAGAGGGCTCCGAGCAGTACTTC. The encoded protein is CASSLPEGSEQYF.

V usage is TRBV13 and J usage is TRBJ2-7; a possible D gene is TRBD2 (5 bases). Germline CDR1 reads PRHDT; CDR2 reads FYEKMQ (reference sequence). CDR3 length equals 12 residues. Trimming left V 3 bases short and J 7 bases short, with 10 bases between. The CDR3 nucleotides are TGTGCCAGCAGCTTTCGAAGGGAGGAGCAGTACTTC. Translated: CASSFRREEQYF.

The CDR3 here is CATSDGTGTQETQYF. The CDR3 nucleotides read TGTGCCACCAGTGACGGGACAGGGACACAAGAGACCCAGTACTTC. The chain combines TRBV24-1 with TRBJ2-5, with 9 bases lining up with TRBD1. The junction had 4 bases not matched to a gene; V was cut back by 4 bases and J by 2 bases. Germline values: CDR1 KGHDR, CDR2 SFDVKD. This CDR3 is built from 15 residues.

This chain connects TRBV18 to TRBJ1-5; no definite D call. This CDR3 comprises 14 residues. V lost 4 bases, J lost 3 bases, and 10 bases lay in between. Germline assignment: CDR1 KGHSH and CDR2 LQKENI. CDR3 DNA: TGTGCCAGCTCACTCACCCATACCAATCAGCCCCAGCATTTT. Amino acid sequence: CASSLTHTNQPQHF.

The chain is built from TRBV6-1 and TRBJ2-1; maybe TRBD2 (6 bases). This CDR3 has 13 amino acids. CDR1 and CDR2 from the germline V gene are MNHNS and SASEGT. Trimming removed 1 base at V and 7 bases at J, with 8 bases between. CDR3 in amino acids: CASSEGGVNEQFF. The CDR3 DNA follows: TGTGCCAGCAGTGAAGGGGGGGTGAATGAGCAGTTCTTC.

This chain joins TRBV7-3 and TRBJ2-1, with 7 bases identical to TRBD2. Per the germline V gene, CDR1 is SGHTA and CDR2 is FQGTGA. The CDR3 sequence is 16 residues long. Germline trimming cut 5 bases from V and 7 bases from J; bases unmatched to any gene: 14. The CDR3 sequence: CASSKSAGDGGNEQFF. In DNA form, the CDR3 reads TGTGCCAGCAGCAAGTCGGCGGGAGATGGTGGAAATGAGCAGTTCTTC.

The chain combines TRBV30 with TRBJ1-1; D might be TRBD1 (5 bases). This CDR3 is built from 13 residues. The ends were cut back, 0 bases at V and 1 base at J, with 6 bases in the middle. The germline V gene encodes CDR1 GTSNPN and CDR2 SVGIG (reference sequence). As DNA, the CDR3 is TGTGCCTGGAGTGTGAGGGGGAACACTGAAGCTTTCTTT. Protein: CAWSVRGNTEAFF.

The chain links TRBV28 to TRBJ1-2, with 7 bases aligning to TRBD1. The germline gives CDR1 MDHEN, CDR2 SYDVKM. V dropped 3 bases and J dropped 4; count of bases not matched to a gene: 8. This CDR3 contains 15 residues. Written as DNA, the CDR3 is TGTGCCAGCAGTTTCCCCCCGGACAGGAGCTATGGCTACACCTTC. Translated: CASSFPPDRSYGYTF.

In nucleotides, the CDR3 is TGTGCCAGCTCACCGGACAGGGAGACTAACTATGGCTACACCTTC. This encodes CASSPDRETNYGYTF. The chain carries TRBV18 and TRBJ1-2, with TRBD1 matching 8 bases. The CDR3 contains 15 residues. The germline gives CDR1 KGHSH, CDR2 LQKENI. Trimming took 3 bases from V and 0 from J; bases not matched to a gene: 3.

The V and J genes are TRBV14 and TRBJ2-1, with 8 bases aligning to TRBD1. The CDR3 loop spans 16 amino acids. The germline CDR1 and CDR2 sequences are SGHDN and FVKESK. Trimming at V came to 4 bases and at J to 8 bases, leaving 13 bases not matched to a gene. The DNA for the CDR3 is TGTGCCAGCAGCCCGAACCGACAGGGGTCTATGGATGAGCAGTTCTTC. Its translation: CASSPNRQGSMDEQFF.

This clone is medium-sized. The J gene is TRBJ2-7, the V gene TRBV21-1; the table's TRBD2 call for D was not verified on the DNA. TRBV21-1 is a pseudogene locus. The CDR3 covers 16 residues. The chain's CDR3 is CASCPPLAGGSYEQYF. The CDR3 DNA follows: TGTGCCAGCTGTCCCCCGCTAGCGGGAGGGTCCTACGAGCAGTACTTC.

The V gene is TRBV28, the J gene TRBJ1-6, with 8 nucleotides matching TRBD1. Germline V lookup: CDR1 MDHEN, CDR2 SYDVKM. CDR3 length equals 13 residues. J was trimmed by 10 bases and V by 7 bases; bases with no gene match: 6. The CDR3 DNA is TGTGCCAGCATAGGGACAGGCGGGTCACCCCTCCACTTT. Protein: CASIGTGGSPLHF.

This chain links TRBV5-8 with TRBJ2-3; no reliable D call. Germline-derived CDR1 and CDR2 are SGHTS and YDEGEE. V lost 0 bases, J lost 7 bases, and 21 bases lay in between. The CDR3 has 17 residues. This CDR3 is CASSLVRLTDIRHTQYF. The CDR3 DNA sequence: TGTGCCAGCAGCTTGGTTCGCCTTACCGATATTAGGCATACGCAGTATTTT. Using reference TRBV5-8 and TRBJ2-3 for the parts outside the CDR3, the full variable domain is EAGVTQSPTHLIKTRGQQATLRCSPISGHTSVYWYQQALGLGLQFLLWYDEGEERNRGNFPPRFSGRQFPNYSSELNVNALELEDSALYLCASSLVRLTDIRHTQYFGPGTRLTVL.

This chain connects TRBV6-1 to TRBJ2-1, with TRBD2 matching over 8 bases. From germline, CDR1 is MNHNS and CDR2 SASEGT. The length of the CDR3 is 17 residues. V gave up 2 bases and J gave up 9 bases; unmatched junction bases: 15. The CDR3 here is CASSESRWREVFAEQFF. The CDR3 DNA is TGTGCCAGCAGTGAATCTAGATGGCGGGAGGTGTTTGCTGAGCAGTTCTTC.

This chain connects TRBV5-1 to TRBJ1-3, with D perhaps TRBD1 (5 bases). Germline values: CDR1 SGHRS, CDR2 YFSETQ. The V gene lost 4 bases and the J gene lost 0 bases, with 11 bases spanning the gap. CDR3 size: 15 residues. CDR3 protein: CASSRGPNSGNTIYF. The CDR3 nucleotides are TGCGCCAGCAGCCGGGGCCCTAACTCTGGAAACACCATATATTTT.

The chain uses TRBV7-9 and TRBJ1-1, with a possible D match to TRBD1 (6 bases). V lost 7 bases and J lost 0, with 12 bases in between. The CDR3 contains 14 residues. Germline V CDR1 and CDR2: SEHNR, FQNEAQ (reference sequence). The CDR3: CASTRDTMNTEAFF. For the CDR3, the DNA is TGTGCCAGCACGAGGGACACCATGAACACTGAAGCTTTCTTT.